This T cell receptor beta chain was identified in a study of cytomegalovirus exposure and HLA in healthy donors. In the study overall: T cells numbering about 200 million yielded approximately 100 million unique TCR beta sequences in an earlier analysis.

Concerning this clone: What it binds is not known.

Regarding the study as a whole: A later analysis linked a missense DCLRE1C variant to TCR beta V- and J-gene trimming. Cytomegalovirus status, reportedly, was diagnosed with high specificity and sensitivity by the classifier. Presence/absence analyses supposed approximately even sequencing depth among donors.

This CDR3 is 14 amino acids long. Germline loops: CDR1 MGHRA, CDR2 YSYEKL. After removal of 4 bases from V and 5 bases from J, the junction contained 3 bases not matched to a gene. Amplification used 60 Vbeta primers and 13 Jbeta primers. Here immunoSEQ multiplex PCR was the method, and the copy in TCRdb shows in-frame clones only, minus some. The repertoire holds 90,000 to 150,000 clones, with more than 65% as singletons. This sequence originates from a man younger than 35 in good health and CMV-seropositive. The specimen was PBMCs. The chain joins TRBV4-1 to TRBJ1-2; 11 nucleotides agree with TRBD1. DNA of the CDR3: TGCGCCAGCAGCCGGGGACAGGGGGGGTATGGCTACACCTTC. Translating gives CASSRGQGGYGYTF.